This TCR beta chain was recorded in a study of blood T cell repertoires in COVID-19. Germline assignment: CDR1 SGHTA and CDR2 FQGNSA. Trimming stripped 4 bases from V and 0 bases from J, with 10 bases between. This CDR3 is 15 amino acids long. The method was immunoSEQ multiplex PCR; TCRdb's version includes in-frame clones alone and lacks a portion of them. Counted here are about 210,000 clones, about 84% occurring once; the ten biggest clones make up over 6%. This sequence joins TRBV7-2 and TRBJ1-5; TRBD1 is a possible D gene (6 bases). The TCR originated in a woman older than 75 with COVID-19, enrolled during active disease. The sample taken for sequencing was peripheral blood. Here the CDR3 reads CASSSQGHSNQPQHF. The CDR3 nucleotides are TGTGCCAGCAGCTCACAGGGACATAGCAATCAGCCCCAGCATTTT.